This TCR beta chain was recovered during a study of T cell responses to AZD1222 COVID-19 vaccine. Overall study findings and caveats: Repertoires were obtained solely post-peak T cell response.

Some clones are missing from TCRdb's copy, which holds only in-frame ones; the method was immunoSEQ multiplex PCR. This table has 100,000 to 150,000 clones, roughly 91% appearing once. As for this clone: The antigen is undetermined.

Germline CDR1 is LNHDA and CDR2 is SQIVND (reference sequence). The CDR3 runs to 14 residues. Trimming left V 7 bases short and J 3 bases short, with 13 bases between. V usage is TRBV19 and J usage is TRBJ2-1; weak D call: TRBD2 (6 bases). This TCR was recovered from an adult who received the AZD1222 COVID-19 vaccine. The sequencing used peripheral blood, collected 28 days after the second AZD1222 dose. CDR3 coding DNA: TGTGCCAGTAAAGCCGGGACTGACTACAATGAGCAGTTCTTC. Protein: CASKAGTDYNEQFF.